The present T cell receptor (beta chain) was sequenced within a study of OX40 agonist ivuxolimab in advanced cancers. Study overall: Subjects had a mean age of approximately 60 years, with a range of about 23 to 79; roughly 83% were male.

This table comes from immunoSEQ multiplex PCR, and its TCRdb copy is limited to in-frame clones, with some not included. The data hold approximately 69,000 clones, with roughly 84% observed a single time. Deletions cut 2 bases from V and 0 bases from J, with 10 bases between. Per the germline V gene, CDR1 is SEHNR and CDR2 is FQNEAQ (reference sequence). The length of the CDR3 is 16 residues. Remarks on this clone: Its matching antigen is unknown.

Findings of the study overall: The CD4+ and CD8+ T cells in the blood had expanded clonally by week 6 at 0.1 to 3.0 mg/kg.

The chain is built from TRBV7-9 and TRBJ1-4, with D unresolved. The sequencing here drew on CD4+ or CD8+ T cells sorted from blood, taken in a trial of the OX40 agonist ivuxolimab. The receptor comes from an adult with an advanced solid tumor such as melanoma, head and neck, liver or kidney cancer. The CDR3 loop reads CASSLMGYATNEKLFF. The CDR3 nucleotides read TGTGCCAGCAGCTTAATGGGATATGCAACTAATGAAAAACTGTTTTTT.